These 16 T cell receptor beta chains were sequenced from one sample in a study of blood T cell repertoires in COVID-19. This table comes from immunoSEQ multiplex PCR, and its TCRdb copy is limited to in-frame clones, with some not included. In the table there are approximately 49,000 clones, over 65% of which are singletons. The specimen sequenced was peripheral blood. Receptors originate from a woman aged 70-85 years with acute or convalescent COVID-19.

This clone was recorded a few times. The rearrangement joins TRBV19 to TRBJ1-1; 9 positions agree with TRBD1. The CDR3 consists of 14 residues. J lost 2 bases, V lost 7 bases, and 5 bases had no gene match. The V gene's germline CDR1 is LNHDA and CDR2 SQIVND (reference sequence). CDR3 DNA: TGTGCCAGTACATGGGGACAGGGAAACACTGAAGCTTTCTTT. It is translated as CASTWGQGNTEAFF.

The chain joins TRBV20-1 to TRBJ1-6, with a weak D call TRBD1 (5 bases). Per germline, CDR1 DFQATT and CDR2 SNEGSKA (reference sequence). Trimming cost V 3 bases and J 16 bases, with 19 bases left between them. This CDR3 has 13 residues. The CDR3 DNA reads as TGCAGTGCTAGTCCATGGGCCCAGGGTGAGCTCCACTTT. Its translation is CSASPWAQGELHF.

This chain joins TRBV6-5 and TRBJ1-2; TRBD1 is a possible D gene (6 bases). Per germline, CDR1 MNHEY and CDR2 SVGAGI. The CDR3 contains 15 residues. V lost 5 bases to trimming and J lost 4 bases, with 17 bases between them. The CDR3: CASSLRGSWSYGYTF. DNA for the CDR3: TGTGCCAGCAGTCTGAGGGGGTCTTGGTCCTATGGCTACACCTTC.

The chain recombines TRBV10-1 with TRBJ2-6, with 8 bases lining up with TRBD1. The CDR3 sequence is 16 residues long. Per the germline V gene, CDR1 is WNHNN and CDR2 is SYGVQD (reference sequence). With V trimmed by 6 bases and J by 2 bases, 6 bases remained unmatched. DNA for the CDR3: TGCGCCAGCAGCCCCGGACAGGGTGCTGGGGCCAACGTCCTGACTTTC. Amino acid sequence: CASSPGQGAGANVLTF.

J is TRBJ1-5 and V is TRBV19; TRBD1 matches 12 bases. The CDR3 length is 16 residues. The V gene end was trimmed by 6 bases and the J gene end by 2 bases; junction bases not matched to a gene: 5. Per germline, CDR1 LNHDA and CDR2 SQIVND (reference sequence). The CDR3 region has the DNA TGTGCCAGTAGCGGGACAGGGGGCTCGGGCAATCAGCCCCAGCATTTT. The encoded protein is CASSGTGGSGNQPQHF.

The CDR3 region is CASSSSLQETQYF. CDR3 in DNA: TGTGCCAGCAGCTCTTCCCTCCAAGAGACCCAGTACTTC. J is TRBJ2-5 and V is TRBV7-3; D not certain. The ends were cut back, 4 bases at V and 1 base at J, with 7 bases in the middle. This CDR3 region has 13 residues. CDR1 and CDR2 (germline): SGHTA, FQGTGA. The whole variable domain, filled in from reference TRBV7-3 and TRBJ2-5, reads GAGVSQTPSNKVTEKGKYVELRCDPISGHTALYWYRQSLGQGPEFLIYFQGTGAADDSGLPNDRFFAVRPEGSVSTLKIQRTERGDSAVYLCASSSSLQETQYFGPGTRLLVL.

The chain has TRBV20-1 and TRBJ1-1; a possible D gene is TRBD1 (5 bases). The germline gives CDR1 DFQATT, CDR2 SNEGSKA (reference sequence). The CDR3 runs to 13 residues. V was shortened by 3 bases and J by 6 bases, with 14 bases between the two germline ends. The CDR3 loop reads CSASSGGSAEAFF. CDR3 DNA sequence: TGCAGTGCTAGTTCGGGGGGGTCGGCTGAAGCTTTCTTT.

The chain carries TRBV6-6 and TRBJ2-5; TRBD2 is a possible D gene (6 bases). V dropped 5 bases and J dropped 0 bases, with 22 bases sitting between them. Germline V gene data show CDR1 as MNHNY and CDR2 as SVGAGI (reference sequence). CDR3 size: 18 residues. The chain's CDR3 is CASSPRDWRGPYQETQYF. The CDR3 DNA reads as TGTGCCAGCAGTCCCCGGGATTGGCGGGGCCCGTACCAAGAGACCCAGTACTTC.

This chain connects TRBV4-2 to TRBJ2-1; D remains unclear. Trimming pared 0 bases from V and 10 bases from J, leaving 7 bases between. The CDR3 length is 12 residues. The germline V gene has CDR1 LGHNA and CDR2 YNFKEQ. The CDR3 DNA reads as TGTGCCAGCAGCCAAGATCGTCTAGAGCAGTTCTTC. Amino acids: CASSQDRLEQFF.

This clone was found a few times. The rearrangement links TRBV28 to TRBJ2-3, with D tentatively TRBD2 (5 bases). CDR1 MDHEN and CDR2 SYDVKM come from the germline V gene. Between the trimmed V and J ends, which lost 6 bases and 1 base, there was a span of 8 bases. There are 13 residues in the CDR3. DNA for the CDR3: TGTGCCAGCAGGGACTTTCGCACAGATACGCAGTATTTT. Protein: CASRDFRTDTQYF.

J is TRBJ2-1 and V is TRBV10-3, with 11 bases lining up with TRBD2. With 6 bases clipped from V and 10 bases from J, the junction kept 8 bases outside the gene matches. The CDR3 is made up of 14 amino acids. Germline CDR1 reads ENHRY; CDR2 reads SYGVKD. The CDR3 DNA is TGTGCCATCAGGGGACTAGCGGCCTCCCGGGAGCAGTTCTTC. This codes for CAIRGLAASREQFF.

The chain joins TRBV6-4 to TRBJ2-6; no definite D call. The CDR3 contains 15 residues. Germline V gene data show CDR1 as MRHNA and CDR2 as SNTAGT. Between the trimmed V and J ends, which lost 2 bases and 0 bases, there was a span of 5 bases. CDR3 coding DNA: TGTGCCAGCAGTGACCGGAGCTCTGGGGCCAACGTCCTGACTTTC. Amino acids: CASSDRSSGANVLTF.

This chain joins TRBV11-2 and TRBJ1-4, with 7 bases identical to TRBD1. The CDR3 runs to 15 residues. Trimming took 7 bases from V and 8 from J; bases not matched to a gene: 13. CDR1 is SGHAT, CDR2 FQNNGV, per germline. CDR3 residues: CASTQTRAGGEKLFF. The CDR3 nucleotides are TGTGCCAGCACCCAGACCCGGGCAGGGGGGGAAAAACTGTTTTTT. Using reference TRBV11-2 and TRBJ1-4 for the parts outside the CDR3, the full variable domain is EAGVAQSPRYKIIEKRQSVAFWCNPISGHATLYWYQQILGQGPKLLIQFQNNGVVDDSQLPKDRFSAERLKGVDSTLKIQPAKLEDSAVYLCASTQTRAGGEKLFFGSGTQLSVL.

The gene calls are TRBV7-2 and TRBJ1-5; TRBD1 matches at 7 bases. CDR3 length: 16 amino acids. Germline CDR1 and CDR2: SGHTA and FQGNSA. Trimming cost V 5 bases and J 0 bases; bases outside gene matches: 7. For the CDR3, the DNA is TGTGCCAGCAGCCGCAGACAGGGTTATAGCAATCAGCCCCAGCATTTT. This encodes CASSRRQGYSNQPQHF. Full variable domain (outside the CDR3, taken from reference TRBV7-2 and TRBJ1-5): GAGVSQSPSNKVTEKGKDVELRCDPISGHTALYWYRQSLGQGLEFLIYFQGNSAPDKSGLPSDRFSAERTGGSVSTLTIQRTQQEDSAVYLCASSRRQGYSNQPQHFGDGTRLSIL.

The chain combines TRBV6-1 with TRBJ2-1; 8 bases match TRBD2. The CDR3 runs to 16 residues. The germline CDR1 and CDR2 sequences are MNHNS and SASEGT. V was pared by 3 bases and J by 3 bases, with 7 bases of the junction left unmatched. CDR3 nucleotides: TGTGCCAGCAGTGAGGAGGCGGGGGGTCTCTACAATGAGCAGTTCTTC. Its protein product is CASSEEAGGLYNEQFF.

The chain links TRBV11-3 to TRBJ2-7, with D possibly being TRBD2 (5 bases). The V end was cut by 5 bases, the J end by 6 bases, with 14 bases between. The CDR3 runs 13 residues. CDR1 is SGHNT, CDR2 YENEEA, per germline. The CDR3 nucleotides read TGTGCCAGCAGCCTTTCGCCTCGGGGCGAGCAGTACTTC. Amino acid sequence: CASSLSPRGEQYF.